Each of the 23 T cell receptor beta chains below was sequenced from the same sample in a study of CD8+ T cells in alopecia areata. RNA extraction was followed by reverse transcription into cDNA, which acted as the sequencing template. This table comes from immunoSEQ multiplex PCR, and its TCRdb copy is limited to in-frame clones, with some not included. The sample lists more than 95,000 clones, about 50% occurring once. Sequencing input: NKG2D-low CD8+ T cells sorted from blood. The receptors come from a human donor with alopecia areata.

This clone was found a few times. The chain employs TRBV29-1 and TRBJ1-1, with TRBD1 matching 9 bases. This CDR3 comprises 14 residues. CDR1 and CDR2 (germline): SQVTM, ANQGSEA. V shed 6 bases and J 2 bases; nucleotides not matched to a gene: 7. The CDR3 sequence is CSVEGGQGNTEAFF. The CDR3 bases are TGCAGCGTGGAGGGGGGACAGGGTAACACTGAAGCTTTCTTT. Complete variable domain (other parts from reference TRBV29-1 and TRBJ1-1): SAVISQKPSRDICQRGTSLTIQCQVDSQVTMMFWYRQQPGQSLTLIATANQGSEATYESGFVIDKFPISRPNLTFSTLTVSNMSPEDSSIYLCSVEGGQGNTEAFFGQGTRLTVV.

The gene calls are TRBV5-1 and TRBJ2-5; D is undetermined. Germline V gene lookup returns CDR1 SGHRS and CDR2 YFSETQ. This CDR3 has 12 amino acids. Trimming shortened V by 1 base and J by 5 bases, and 6 bases separated the two germline ends. This CDR3 reads CASSLYGETQYF. The CDR3 bases are TGCGCCAGCAGCTTGTACGGGGAGACCCAGTACTTC.

This chain joins TRBV6-5 and TRBJ2-5; TRBD2 might be the D (6 bases). This CDR3 contains 14 residues. The germline CDR1 and CDR2 sequences are MNHEY and SVGAGI. Trimming stripped 5 bases from V and 5 bases from J, with 15 bases between. The CDR3 bases are TGTGCCAGCAGTGCCAGGCCTAGCGAGGAGACCCAGTACTTC. This gives the protein CASSARPSEETQYF.

The chain employs TRBV15 and TRBJ2-5, with D tentatively TRBD2 (6 bases). The CDR3 is 14 residues long. The germline CDR1 and CDR2 sequences are LNHNV and YYDKDF (reference sequence). Trimming pared 1 base from V and 2 bases from J, leaving 8 bases between. The CDR3 nucleotides are TGTGCCACCAGCAGAGTCGCGGGGCAAGAGACCCAGTACTTC. It yields the protein CATSRVAGQETQYF.

This clone was seen only a few times. The genes are TRBV15 and TRBJ2-1, with D possibly being TRBD2 (6 bases). CDR3 length: 13 residues. With 1 base removed from V and 7 bases from J, the gap between germline ends came to 8 bases. Germline lookup yields CDR1 LNHNV and CDR2 YYDKDF (reference sequence). The CDR3 nucleotides are TGTGCCACCAGCAGAGGACTAGTAAATGAGCAGTTCTTC. It yields the protein CATSRGLVNEQFF.

The chain joins TRBV2 to TRBJ2-7; D uncertain. This CDR3 spans 16 amino acids. Looked up from germline, CDR1 is SNHLY and CDR2 is FYNNEI. The V and J ends lost 1 base and 5 bases respectively, with 18 bases between them. The CDR3 DNA reads as TGTGCCAGCAGTGAAGTGGGGTCGGGTTTAAACAACGAGCAGTACTTC. As protein: CASSEVGSGLNNEQYF.

This clone was observed a handful of times. The chain uses TRBV29-1 and TRBJ1-1, with TRBD1 as a possible D gene (5 bases). Germline loops: CDR1 SQVTM, CDR2 ANQGSEA. The CDR3 has 14 residues. Trimming removed 8 bases at V and 4 bases at J, with 20 bases between. The CDR3 nucleotides are TGCAGCACTATCGACCTAGGGGTGTCCACTGAAGCTTTCTTT. Its translation: CSTIDLGVSTEAFF.

The chain carries TRBV27 and TRBJ2-7, with TRBD1 identical over 7 bases. The trim removed 6 bases at V and 1 base at J, leaving 0 bases unmatched. This CDR3 comprises 12 residues. Germline lookup yields CDR1 MNHEY and CDR2 SMNVEV (reference sequence). DNA of the CDR3: TGTGCCAGCAGGGGACAGTCCTACGAGCAGTACTTC. Its translation is CASRGQSYEQYF.

The rearrangement links TRBV7-2 to TRBJ2-1; 7 nucleotides align to TRBD2. The CDR3 covers 19 residues. Germline CDR1 reads SGHTA; CDR2 reads FQGNSA. Trimming took 1 base from V and 4 from J; bases not matched to a gene: 16. CDR3 region: CASSLVGLVGRGRYNEQFF. CDR3 in DNA: TGTGCCAGCAGCTTAGTGGGGTTGGTTGGGCGGGGGAGATACAATGAGCAGTTCTTC. The full variable domain, in which reference TRBV7-2 and TRBJ2-1 provide the parts outside the CDR3, is GAGVSQSPSNKVTEKGKDVELRCDPISGHTALYWYRQSLGQGLEFLIYFQGNSAPDKSGLPSDRFSAERTGGSVSTLTIQRTQQEDSAVYLCASSLVGLVGRGRYNEQFFGPGTRLTVL.

Only a few counts were recorded for this clone. The rearrangement uses TRBV28 and TRBJ2-7; D gene uncertain. The CDR3 runs 12 residues. Germline V gene data show CDR1 as MDHEN and CDR2 as SYDVKM. Between the trimmed V and J ends, which lost 3 bases and 5 bases, there was a span of 8 bases. The CDR3 spells CASSFRPHEQYF. CDR3 DNA sequence: TGTGCCAGCAGTTTTCGTCCTCACGAGCAGTACTTC.

V and J are TRBV7-8 and TRBJ2-3, with 12 positions matching TRBD2. This CDR3 region has 14 residues. CDR1 and CDR2 (germline): SGHVS, FQNEAQ. J gave up 5 bases and V 5 bases, and 2 bases lay outside the gene matches. The CDR3 nucleotides read TGTGCCAGCAGCCCTAGCGGGGGGGGAGATACGCAGTATTTT. Its protein product is CASSPSGGGDTQYF. Drawing the rest from reference TRBV7-8 and TRBJ2-3, the complete variable domain is GAGVSQSPRYKVAKRGQDVALRCDPISGHVSLFWYQQALGQGPEFLTYFQNEAQLDKSGLPSDRFFAERPEGSVSTLKIQRTQQEDSAVYLCASSPSGGGDTQYFGPGTRLTVL.

The chain has TRBV29-1 and TRBJ2-1; 13 nucleotides agree with TRBD2. The junction had 5 bases not matched to a gene; V was cut back by 7 bases and J by 5 bases. CDR1 is SQVTM, CDR2 ANQGSEA, per germline. This CDR3 has 14 amino acids. Written as DNA, the CDR3 is TGCAGCGCCGAGGGACTAGCGGGGCACAATGAGCAGTTCTTC. The encoded protein is CSAEGLAGHNEQFF.

This clone has only a few counts. The V gene is TRBV7-9, the J gene TRBJ2-1; D gene uncertain. V lost 1 base and J lost 8, with 9 bases in between. Germline V lookup: CDR1 SEHNR, CDR2 FQNEAQ (reference sequence). The CDR3 totals 13 residues. Written as DNA, the CDR3 is TGTGCCAGCAGCTTAGTAGCCCTCCATGAGCAGTTCTTC. This gives the protein CASSLVALHEQFF.

The chain links TRBV27 to TRBJ2-7; D uncertain. There are 12 residues in the CDR3. V lost 6 bases and J 0 bases, leaving 6 bases between the germline ends. CDR1 MNHEY and CDR2 SMNVEV come from the germline V gene (reference sequence). In DNA form, the CDR3 reads TGTGCCAGCAGGTCTAGCTCCTACGAGCAGTACTTC. Translating it yields CASRSSSYEQYF.

The chain carries TRBV29-1 and TRBJ1-1; the D is unclear. Between the trimmed V and J ends, which lost 5 bases and 1 base, there was a span of 8 bases. Per the germline V gene, CDR1 is SQVTM and CDR2 is ANQGSEA. There are 12 residues in the CDR3. CDR3 in DNA: TGCAGCGTTCGAGATGGGAACACTGAAGCTTTCTTT. Its protein product is CSVRDGNTEAFF.

The J gene is TRBJ1-2, the V gene TRBV4-1; D may be TRBD1 (6 bases). The germline gives CDR1 MGHRA, CDR2 YSYEKL. The V and J ends lost 3 bases and 8 bases respectively, with 13 bases between them. CDR3 length: 13 amino acids. The CDR3 sequence is CASSHDRQEGYTF. The CDR3 DNA reads as TGCGCCAGCAGCCACGACAGGCAAGAAGGCTACACCTTC.

The chain employs TRBV29-1 and TRBJ2-1, with D hard to call. The CDR3 is 10 residues long. Per the germline V gene, CDR1 is SQVTM and CDR2 is ANQGSEA. The V and J ends lost 3 bases and 8 bases respectively, with 5 bases between them. The CDR3 region is CSVELDEQFF. In nucleotides, the CDR3 is TGCAGCGTTGAGCTGGATGAGCAGTTCTTC.

The rearrangement joins TRBV20-1 to TRBJ2-3; D gene uncertain. CDR1 DFQATT and CDR2 SNEGSKA come from the germline V gene (reference sequence). This CDR3 has 11 residues. V lost 5 bases and J lost 3, with 6 bases in between. DNA of the CDR3: TGCAGTGCTTTAGCAACAGATACGCAGTATTTT. It yields the protein CSALATDTQYF.

The chain employs TRBV5-6 and TRBJ2-1, with TRBD1 matching over 8 bases. This CDR3 spans 13 amino acids. The germline V gene encodes CDR1 SGHDT and CDR2 YYEEEE. V shed 1 base and J 9 bases; nucleotides not matched to a gene: 3. CDR3 nucleotides: TGTGCCAGCAGCTTGCAAACAGGGGGTGAGCAGTTCTTC. It codes for CASSLQTGGEQFF.

On this clone: One end of the junction does not line up with germline, which may come from a read error. The chain combines TRBV13 with TRBJ2-5; D gene uncertain. The J call may not be correct, given that the DNA end is closer to TRBJ2-7. The germline CDR1 and CDR2 sequences are PRHDT and FYEKMQ (reference sequence). CDR3 length: 11 residues. CDR3 sequence: CASSVGYEQYF. The CDR3 DNA is TGTGCCAGCAGCGTAGGCTACGAGCAGTACTTC.

This clone was found a few times. The chain employs TRBV13 and TRBJ1-2, with TRBD1 matching over 8 bases. The CDR3 loop spans 15 amino acids. With 5 bases clipped from V and 4 bases from J, the junction kept 9 bases outside the gene matches. Germline V lookup: CDR1 PRHDT, CDR2 FYEKMQ (reference sequence). In DNA form, the CDR3 reads TGTGCCAGCAGCCACCGAACGGGACAGGCCTATGGCTACACCTTC. The encoded protein is CASSHRTGQAYGYTF.

CDR3 DNA sequence: TGTGCCAGCAGTTTACGGGCGGCCCCCCATTACGAGCAGTACTTC. Its translation: CASSLRAAPHYEQYF. This chain connects TRBV27 to TRBJ2-7; D is uncertain. The CDR3 is 15 residues long. V lost 2 bases and J lost 4, with 15 bases in between. Germline values: CDR1 MNHEY, CDR2 SMNVEV (reference sequence).

This sequence joins TRBV27 and TRBJ2-3; 8 bases are a match to TRBD2. Germline V lookup: CDR1 MNHEY, CDR2 SMNVEV (reference sequence). The V segment lost 4 bases and the J segment 2 bases; nucleotides outside the gene matches: 5. This CDR3 is built from 15 residues. DNA of the CDR3: TGTGCCAGCAGTTCCCTAGCGGGCTACACAGATACGCAGTATTTT. Its translation: CASSSLAGYTDTQYF.